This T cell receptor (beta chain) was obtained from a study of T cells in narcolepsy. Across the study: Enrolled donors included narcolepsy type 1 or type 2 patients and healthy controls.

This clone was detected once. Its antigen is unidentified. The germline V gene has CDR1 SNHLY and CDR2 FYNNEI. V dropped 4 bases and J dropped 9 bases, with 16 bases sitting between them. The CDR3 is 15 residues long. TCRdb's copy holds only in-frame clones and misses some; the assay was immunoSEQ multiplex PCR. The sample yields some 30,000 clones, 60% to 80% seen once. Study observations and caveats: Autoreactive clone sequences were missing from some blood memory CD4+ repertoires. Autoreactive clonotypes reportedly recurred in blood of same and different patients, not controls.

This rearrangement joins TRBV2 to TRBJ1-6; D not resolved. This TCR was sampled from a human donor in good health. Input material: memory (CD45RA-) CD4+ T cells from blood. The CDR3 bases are TGTGCCAGCAGTGTTGGCCTCCCATCCGGTTCACCCCTCCACTTT. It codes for CASSVGLPSGSPLHF.